These 29 T cell receptor beta chains share one sample of origin, sequenced in a study of cytomegalovirus exposure and HLA in healthy donors. Researchers ran the PCR with 60 Vbeta and 13 Jbeta primers. Sequencing was performed with immunoSEQ multiplex PCR; in TCRdb, only in-frame clones are kept and a portion is missing. The data show 98,000 or so clones, around 82% seen once. Sequencing used PBMCs. The receptors were gathered from a woman aged 40 to 50 in good health and CMV-seronegative.

The V gene is TRBV7-8, the J gene TRBJ2-2, with TRBD2 as a possible D gene (5 bases). Between the trimmed V and J ends, which lost 2 bases and 2 bases, there was a span of 12 bases. CDR1 and CDR2 (germline): SGHVS, FQNEAQ. The CDR3 is made up of 16 amino acids. Here the CDR3 reads CASSLFGGRNTGELFF. In DNA, the CDR3 is TGTGCCAGCAGCTTATTCGGCGGGCGAAACACCGGGGAGCTGTTTTTT.

The table lists this clone with a few counts. The V call is TRBV18, the J call TRBJ1-3; 9 bases line up with TRBD1. The ends lost 3 bases at V and 5 bases at J; junction bases unmatched: 2. CDR1 and CDR2 (germline): KGHSH, LQKENI. The length of the CDR3 is 14 residues. CDR3: CASSPGTGRNTIYF. DNA of the CDR3: TGTGCCAGCTCACCCGGGACAGGGCGAAACACCATATATTTT.

This clone was detected only a few times. The genes are TRBV15 and TRBJ1-1; the D is unclear. CDR1 is LNHNV, CDR2 YYDKDF, per germline (reference sequence). There are 14 residues in the CDR3. V shed 1 base and J shed 11 bases, with 17 bases lying between them. This CDR3 reads CATSRGRDLSDAFF. CDR3 coding DNA: TGTGCCACCAGCAGAGGGAGGGATCTCAGCGATGCTTTCTTT.

This chain links TRBV11-3 with TRBJ2-7; D gene ambiguous. V dropped 1 base and J dropped 5 bases, with 12 bases sitting between them. Germline V gene data show CDR1 as SGHNT and CDR2 as YENEEA. The CDR3 covers 14 residues. The CDR3 DNA reads TGTGCCAGCAGCTTAGGATCGGGTTCCAACGAGCAGTACTTC. This codes for CASSLGSGSNEQYF. The variable domain in full, with the rest retrieved from reference TRBV11-3 and TRBJ2-7, is EAGVVQSPRYKIIEKKQPVAFWCNPISGHNTLYWYLQNLGQGPELLIRYENEEAVDDSQLPKDRFSAERLKGVDSTLKIQPAELGDSAVYLCASSLGSGSNEQYFGPGTRLTVT.

The rearrangement uses TRBV27 and TRBJ2-2; the match to TRBD2 covers 7 bases. The trim removed 3 bases at V and 4 bases at J, leaving 8 bases unmatched. Germline V gives CDR1 MNHEY, CDR2 SMNVEV (reference sequence). CDR3 length: 16 amino acids. The CDR3 region is CASSFLAGTFTGELFF. CDR3 bases: TGTGCCAGCAGTTTCTTAGCGGGCACATTCACCGGGGAGCTGTTTTTT.

The rearrangement uses TRBV7-2 and TRBJ2-7; D unresolved. The CDR3 is 15 residues long. V was cut by 5 bases and J by 0 bases, with 14 bases left in between. CDR1 SGHTA and CDR2 FQGNSA come from the germline V gene. The CDR3 bases are TGTGCCAGCAGCGCGGCGGCGGTCAGCTCCTACGAGCAGTACTTC. It specifies CASSAAAVSSYEQYF.

This chain links TRBV5-1 with TRBJ2-5, with 12 bases aligning to TRBD2. CDR1 and CDR2 from the germline V gene are SGHRS and YFSETQ. The CDR3 runs to 17 residues. The ends lost 6 bases at V and 6 bases at J; junction bases unmatched: 15. The CDR3 DNA reads TGCGCCAGCAACCCCGGCTGGGGACTAGCGGGCGTGCAGACCCAGTACTTC. Its translation is CASNPGWGLAGVQTQYF.

This clone was seen only a few times. The chain is built from TRBV5-8 and TRBJ1-1, with a tentative D call TRBD1 (5 bases). The V end lost 1 base, the J end lost 10 bases, and 14 bases lay between the germline ends. The CDR3 consists of 13 residues. In germline, CDR1 is SGHTS, CDR2 YDEGEE. The CDR3 spells CASSLWGQGGAFF. The CDR3 DNA sequence: TGTGCCAGCAGCTTGTGGGGTCAGGGTGGAGCTTTCTTT.

The rearrangement joins TRBV2 to TRBJ1-3; a weak D match, TRBD1 (6 bases). Between the trimmed V and J ends, which lost 9 bases and 0 bases, there was a span of 15 bases. The CDR3 extends over 15 amino acids. In germline, CDR1 is SNHLY, CDR2 FYNNEI. CDR3 amino acids: CARDRSISSGNTIYF. The CDR3 DNA reads as TGTGCCAGAGACAGGAGTATTTCCTCTGGAAACACCATATATTTT.

DNA for the CDR3: TGTGCCAGCAGCTTAGTAGGGAGCGCCTACAATGAGCAGTTCTTC. Residues: CASSLVGSAYNEQFF. The chain carries TRBV11-2 and TRBJ2-1; D may be TRBD2 (5 bases). In germline, CDR1 is SGHAT, CDR2 FQNNGV. The CDR3 sequence is 15 residues long. Trimming left V 1 base short and J 2 bases short, with 9 bases between.

The rearrangement joins TRBV28 to TRBJ2-1; maybe TRBD2 (7 bases). Germline assignment: CDR1 MDHEN and CDR2 SYDVKM. The V end was cut by 3 bases, the J end by 0 bases, with 9 bases between. The CDR3 contains 15 residues. For the CDR3, the DNA is TGTGCCAGCAGTTTCGGGGGGCCCTCCTACAATGAGCAGTTCTTC. Protein product: CASSFGGPSYNEQFF.

Note on this clone: Other DNA sequences within the sample encode an identical CDR3. The V and J genes are TRBV2 and TRBJ1-1; 8 bases are shared with TRBD1. The germline V gene has CDR1 SNHLY and CDR2 FYNNEI. V lost 6 bases, J lost 1 base, and 4 bases stayed unmatched. The CDR3 runs 14 residues. The CDR3 nucleotides are TGTGCCAGCAGCAAAGGACAGGGGAACACTGAAGCTTTCTTT. It yields the protein CASSKGQGNTEAFF.

The chain employs TRBV6-5 and TRBJ2-7; no firm D call. V was pared by 5 bases and J by 0 bases, with 11 bases between. The CDR3 covers 14 residues. Germline CDR1 MNHEY, CDR2 SVGAGI. CDR3 sequence (DNA): TGTGCCAGCAGTAGACAAAGAAGCTCCTACGAGCAGTACTTC. Protein: CASSRQRSSYEQYF.

The chain is built from TRBV29-1 and TRBJ2-7, with TRBD1 identical over 9 bases. Germline assignment: CDR1 SQVTM and CDR2 ANQGSEA. The CDR3 has 14 residues. With 4 bases clipped from V and 4 bases from J, the junction kept 8 bases outside the gene matches. CDR3 in amino acids: CSVVGTGYEYEQYF. The CDR3 region has the DNA TGCAGCGTTGTTGGGACAGGGTATGAGTACGAGCAGTACTTC.

The chain links TRBV28 to TRBJ2-2, with D perhaps TRBD2 (5 bases). Germline V gene data show CDR1 as MDHEN and CDR2 as SYDVKM. The germline V and J ends were trimmed by 3 bases and 6 bases, with 14 bases remaining between them. The CDR3 spans 15 residues. The chain's CDR3 is CASSFVLNGAGELFF. Written as DNA, the CDR3 is TGTGCCAGCAGTTTCGTCCTAAACGGGGCCGGGGAGCTGTTTTTT.

V usage is TRBV27 and J usage is TRBJ2-7, with a weak D call TRBD1 (6 bases). The germline V gene encodes CDR1 MNHEY and CDR2 SMNVEV (reference sequence). This CDR3 spans 16 amino acids. The ends were cut back, 3 bases at V and 3 bases at J, with 18 bases in the middle. The CDR3 nucleotides read TGTGCCAGCAGTTTCAAACCGGGACACACAAGCTACGAGCAGTACTTC. It specifies CASSFKPGHTSYEQYF.

The rearrangement joins TRBV4-1 to TRBJ2-7; TRBD2 aligns across 8 bases. CDR1 and CDR2 from the germline V gene are MGHRA and YSYEKL. There are 17 residues in the CDR3. Trimming removed 4 bases from V and 1 base from J; junction bases left unmatched: 12. The DNA of the CDR3 is TGCGCCAGCAGCCTCACACTAGCGGCTCAAAAGTCCTACGAGCAGTACTTC. Its translation: CASSLTLAAQKSYEQYF.

The chain uses TRBV27 and TRBJ2-7, with TRBD1 identical over 7 bases. Germline V gives CDR1 MNHEY, CDR2 SMNVEV (reference sequence). This CDR3 has 14 residues. The V and J ends lost 6 bases and 0 bases, in that order; junction bases with no gene match: 5. Written as DNA, the CDR3 is TGTGCCAGCAGAACGGGACAGTCCTCCTACGAGCAGTACTTC. It codes for CASRTGQSSYEQYF.

This clone has just a few counts. CDR3 protein: CASSPRGLADNEQFF. The CDR3, as DNA: TGTGCCAGCTCGCCGAGGGGCCTAGCGGACAATGAGCAGTTCTTC. The genes are TRBV6-5 and TRBJ2-1; 7 bases map to TRBD2. The germline V gene has CDR1 MNHEY and CDR2 SVGAGI. Losses at the gene ends were 8 bases for V and 5 bases for J; bases not matched to a gene: 12. The CDR3 contains 15 residues.

The rearrangement uses TRBV2 and TRBJ2-7, with TRBD1 matching over 9 bases. CDR3 length equals 15 residues. Germline CDR1 is SNHLY and CDR2 is FYNNEI. The V and J ends lost 4 bases and 0 bases, in that order; junction bases with no gene match: 4. CDR3: CASSGDRGFSYEQYF. CDR3 sequence (DNA): TGTGCCAGCAGTGGAGACAGGGGGTTCTCCTACGAGCAGTACTTC.

The J gene is TRBJ1-1, the V gene TRBV19; 7 bases line up with TRBD1. J was trimmed by 5 bases and V by 6 bases; bases with no gene match: 9. The CDR3 consists of 14 residues. The V gene's germline CDR1 is LNHDA and CDR2 SQIVND (reference sequence). The CDR3 reads CASSRDRRWTEAFF. CDR3 nucleotides: TGTGCCAGTAGCCGGGACAGACGGTGGACTGAAGCTTTCTTT.

The chain links TRBV27 to TRBJ2-2; 12 bases agree with TRBD2. Germline CDR1 MNHEY, CDR2 SMNVEV (reference sequence). Trimming cost V 7 bases and J 3 bases; bases outside gene matches: 9. The CDR3 has 17 amino acids. The CDR3 loop is CASTPLAGGPDTGELFF. The CDR3 DNA reads TGTGCCAGCACCCCCCTAGCGGGAGGGCCGGACACCGGGGAGCTGTTTTTT.

V gene TRBV7-2 combines with J gene TRBJ2-4, with D possibly matching TRBD2 (6 bases). CDR3 length: 15 residues. Germline CDR1 SGHTA, CDR2 FQGNSA. V was pared by 5 bases and J by 4 bases, with 15 bases between. The chain's CDR3 is CASSDSSGGKNIQYF. The CDR3 DNA reads TGTGCCAGCAGCGACTCATCTGGGGGGAAAAACATTCAGTACTTC.

This clone appeared a single time. The CDR3 DNA follows: TGTGCCAGCGGTAAACAGCCCAATCAGCCCCAGCATTTT. Translation gives CASGKQPNQPQHF. The chain carries TRBV2 and TRBJ1-5; no definite D call. CDR1 is SNHLY and CDR2 is FYNNEI in the germline V gene. V was pared by 8 bases and J by 3 bases, with 11 bases between. There are 13 residues in the CDR3.

The chain recombines TRBV27 with TRBJ2-2; D perhaps matches TRBD2 (6 bases). Trimming took off 6 bases at V and 3 bases at J, with 20 bases between the two ends. This CDR3 has 17 residues. Germline V lookup: CDR1 MNHEY, CDR2 SMNVEV (reference sequence). Here the CDR3 reads CASRLATGGVDTGELFF. DNA for the CDR3: TGTGCCAGCAGATTGGCCACCGGGGGTGTTGACACCGGGGAGCTGTTTTTT.

The chain carries TRBV27 and TRBJ1-1, with a possible D match to TRBD1 (5 bases). There are 14 residues in the CDR3. V was pared by 5 bases and J by 4 bases, with 14 bases between. Germline values: CDR1 MNHEY, CDR2 SMNVEV (reference sequence). The DNA for the CDR3 is TGTGCCAGCAGTCTAAGTCGGGGGGGCACTGAAGCTTTCTTT. This translates into CASSLSRGGTEAFF.

The chain has TRBV6-1 and TRBJ2-3; D call uncertain. CDR3 length: 14 amino acids. The germline CDR1 and CDR2 sequences are MNHNS and SASEGT. Trimming took 6 bases from V and 4 from J, leaving 14 bases between them. The CDR3 DNA follows: TGTGCCAGCAGCTTTGGAGAAGACGCAGATACGCAGTATTTT. Protein sequence: CASSFGEDADTQYF.

The rearrangement links TRBV11-3 to TRBJ2-3, with 13 bases fitting TRBD2. CDR1 is SGHNT and CDR2 is YENEEA in the germline V gene. The junction had 4 bases not matched to a gene; V was cut back by 4 bases and J by 0 bases. The CDR3 is 17 amino acids. The CDR3 nucleotides are TGTGCCAGCAGCTCCGGACTAGCGGGAGTAAGCACAGATACGCAGTATTTT. Its protein product is CASSSGLAGVSTDTQYF.

The chain links TRBV19 to TRBJ1-5, with D perhaps TRBD1 (5 bases). Trimming took off 2 bases at V and 7 bases at J, with 27 bases between the two ends. The CDR3 runs 19 residues. The germline CDR1 and CDR2 sequences are LNHDA and SQIVND (reference sequence). CDR3 in DNA: TGTGCCAGTAGTATAAATCAGAAGGTACTTGGGACGGGAGACCAGCCCCAGCATTTT. This sequence encodes CASSINQKVLGTGDQPQHF.